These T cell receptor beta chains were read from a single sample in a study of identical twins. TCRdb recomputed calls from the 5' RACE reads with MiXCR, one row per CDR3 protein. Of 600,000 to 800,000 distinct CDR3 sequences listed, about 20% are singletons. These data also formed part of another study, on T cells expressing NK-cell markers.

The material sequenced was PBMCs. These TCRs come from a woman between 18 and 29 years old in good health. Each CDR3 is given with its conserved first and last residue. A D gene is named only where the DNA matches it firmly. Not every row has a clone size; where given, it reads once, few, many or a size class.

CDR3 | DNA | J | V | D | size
CASSLVETHEQYF | TGTGCCAGCAGCTTGGTAGAGACTCACGAGCAGTACTTC | TRBJ2-7 | TRBV5-6 | - | -
CSARRGWSGNTIYF | TGCAGTGCTCGCAGGGGTTGGTCTGGAAACACCATATATTTT | TRBJ1-3 | TRBV20-1 | - | -
CASSPRASGGDQYF | TGTGCCAGCAGTCCCCGGGCTAGCGGGGGTGACCAGTACTTC | TRBJ2-5 | TRBV6-2/TRBV6-3 | TRBD2 | -
CSVGKLAGGLNEQFF | TGCAGCGTCGGGAAGCTGGCGGGGGGGCTCAATGAGCAGTTCTTC | TRBJ2-1 | TRBV29-1 | TRBD2 | -
CSVGRQGPHGYTF | TGCAGCGTTGGGAGACAGGGACCCCATGGCTACACCTTC | TRBJ1-2 | TRBV29-1 | TRBD1 | -
CASKIGPTGTEAFF | TGTGCCAGCAAGATCGGACCGACGGGCACTGAAGCTTTCTTT | TRBJ1-1 | TRBV7-3 | - | -
CASSPRRESEQYF | TGTGCCAGCAGCCCTCGGAGGGAATCCGAGCAGTACTTC | TRBJ2-7 | TRBV7-9 | - | few
CASRLQGLTGEQYF | TGTGCCAGCAGATTACAGGGACTCACCGGCGAGCAGTACTTC | TRBJ2-7 | TRBV12-3/TRBV12-4 | - | few
CASSLDMGYEQYF | TGTGCCAGCAGTTTAGATATGGGATACGAGCAGTACTTC | TRBJ2-7 | TRBV12-3/TRBV12-4 | - | -
CASSPSDTSYEQYF | TGCGCCAGCAGCCCCTCGGACACCTCCTACGAGCAGTACTTC | TRBJ2-7 | TRBV5-1 | - | -
CASSLFRLTGVLEQYF | TGTGCCAGCAGTTTATTCCGCCTTACAGGGGTACTCGAGCAGTACTTC | TRBJ2-7 | TRBV27 | TRBD1 | -
CASSLTTGMNTEAFF | TGTGCCAGCAGCTTAACGACAGGAATGAACACTGAAGCTTTCTTT | TRBJ1-1 | TRBV7-9 | - | -
CASSVRGDHYNEQFF | TGTGCCAGCAGTGTTCGAGGGGACCATTACAATGAGCAGTTCTTC | TRBJ2-1 | TRBV6-4 | - | few
CASRKEVSNQYF | TGTGCCAGCAGAAAAGAAGTAAGCAACCAGTACTTC | TRBJ2-4 | TRBV21-1 | - | -
CASSGGTPPYNEQFF | TGTGCCAGCAGCGGCGGGACGCCTCCCTACAATGAGCAGTTCTTC | TRBJ2-1 | TRBV9 | - | few
CASSKLGGKNPYEQYF | TGTGCCAGCAGCAAATTGGGGGGGAAGAATCCCTACGAGCAGTACTTC | TRBJ2-7 | TRBV21-1 | - | -
CSVEDRAGRFGKNIQYF | TGCAGCGTTGAAGATCGGGCAGGGCGGTTTGGCAAAAACATTCAGTACTTC | TRBJ2-4 | TRBV29-1 | - | few
CASSPIAGGSYEQYF | TGTGCCAGCAGCCCGATAGCGGGAGGTTCCTACGAGCAGTACTTC | TRBJ2-7 | TRBV12-3/TRBV12-4 | TRBD2 | -
CASSLATGWGANYGYTF | TGTGCCAGCAGTTTAGCCACAGGGTGGGGAGCTAACTATGGCTACACCTTC | TRBJ1-2 | TRBV12-3/TRBV12-4 | - | few